Listed below are T cell receptor beta chains from one sample, sequenced in a study of PD-1 blockade in classical Hodgkin lymphoma. Sequencing used immunoSEQ multiplex PCR; TCRdb keeps in-frame clones, though not all of them. The table records 35,000 to 50,000 clones, around 64% of them present only once. The material sequenced was peripheral blood mononuclear cells (PBMCs), taken before the fourth cycle of nivolumab. The receptors stem from a human donor with classical Hodgkin lymphoma. Both conserved end residues are part of each CDR3.

>TRBV19|TRBJ2-1
CASSILTSGSYNEQFF
>TRBV9|TRBJ2-1
CASSVDGRAINEQFF
>TRBV7-9|TRBJ1-1
CASSLDGVTEAFF
>TRBV4-2|TRBJ2-5
CASSQDKGETQYF
>TRBV28|TRBJ2-5
CASSLGGVQETQYF
>TRBV5-1|TRBJ2-2
CASSLTGINTGELFF
>TRBV27|TRBJ2-3
CASSPRQGLTQYF
>TRBV28|TRBJ2-7
CASSLMGSSYEQYF
>TRBV6-5|TRBJ2-1
CASSYSRAGPHEQFF
>TRBV7-9|TRBJ1-4
CASSLSGRELEKLFF
>TRBV5-1|TRBJ2-5
CASSLALAESGTQYF
>TRBV7-9|TRBJ1-1
CASSFRGNTEAFF
>TRBV7-2|TRBJ2-1
CASSRAPLYNEQFF
>TRBV30|TRBJ1-1
CAWTVWGEAFF
>TRBV6-6|TRBJ2-1
CASSYSRLVNEQFF
>TRBV29-1|TRBJ1-2
CSVEWTANYGYTF
>TRBV9|TRBJ1-3
CASSVTGPGNTIYF
>TRBV14|TRBJ2-7
CASSQAGDFFLYEQYF
>TRBV7-8|TRBJ1-5
CASSLEPAGVGQPQHF
>TRBV7-2|TRBJ2-2
CASSPPGTGELFF
>TRBV5-6|TRBJ1-6
CASSLKTGRSDSPLHF
>TRBV1|TRBJ1-4
CTSSQRVVRAFEKLFF
>TRBV30|TRBJ2-7
CAWSSGTGGYEQYF
>TRBV28|TRBJ1-1
CASSSQGAYTEAFF
>TRBV19|TRBJ1-1
CASSMGQHTEAFF
>TRBV9|TRBJ2-5
CASTRSGRSWRQETQYF
>TRBV6-5|TRBJ2-3
CASLGGDTQYF
>TRBV5-1|TRBJ1-3
CASSLAGGPSGNTIYF
>TRBV6-5|TRBJ2-1
CASSYWKSSDEQFF
>TRBV19|TRBJ2-2
CASQVDPAGELFF
>TRBV14|TRBJ1-2
CASSQAGTGNYGYTF
>TRBV30|TRBJ2-3
CAWTSRLTDTQYF
>TRBV5-1|TRBJ2-5
CASSLSPRQETQYF
>TRBV11-2|TRBJ2-2
CASSLNVNTGELFF
>TRBV28|TRBJ1-5
CASSSGTGIQPQHF
>TRBV9|TRBJ2-3
CASSPGQYGDISTDTQYF
>TRBV5-5|TRBJ2-7
CASSYLALPLGEQYF
>TRBV7-9|TRBJ1-4
CASSARTATNEKLFF
>TRBV7-6|TRBJ2-1
CASSERQGVLTPNEQFF
>TRBV5-1|TRBJ2-3
CASSLSGGSTDTQYF
>TRBV28|TRBJ2-2
CASSLGLGGTNTGELFF
>TRBV6-6|TRBJ2-5
CASSYSLSGQETQYF
>TRBV11-2|TRBJ2-1
CASSLVSGSYNEQFF
>TRBV18|TRBJ1-4
CASSLLTGIGEKLFF
>TRBV11-3|TRBJ2-7
CASSLDGGAGHEQYF